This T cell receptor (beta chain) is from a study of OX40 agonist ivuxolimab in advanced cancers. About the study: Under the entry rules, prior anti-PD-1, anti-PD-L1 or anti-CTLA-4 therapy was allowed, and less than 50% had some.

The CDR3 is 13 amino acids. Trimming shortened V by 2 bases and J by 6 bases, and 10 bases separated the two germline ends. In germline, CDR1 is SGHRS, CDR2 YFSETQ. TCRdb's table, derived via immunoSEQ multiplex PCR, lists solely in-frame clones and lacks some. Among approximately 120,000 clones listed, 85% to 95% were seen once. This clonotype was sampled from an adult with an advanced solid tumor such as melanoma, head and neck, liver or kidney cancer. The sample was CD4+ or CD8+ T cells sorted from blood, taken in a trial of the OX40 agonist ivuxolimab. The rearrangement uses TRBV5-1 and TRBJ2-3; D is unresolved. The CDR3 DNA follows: TGCGCCAGCAGCTTATCCCCCGCCGATACGCAGTATTTT. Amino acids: CASSLSPADTQYF.